The 27 T cell receptor beta chains below were found in one sample sequenced in a study of technical replicates of blood from several donors. This table comes from immunoSEQ multiplex PCR, and its TCRdb copy is limited to in-frame clones, with some not included. Among 50,000 to 60,000 clones, less than 95% were seen once, and the ten largest hold 2.5% to 3.5%. The sample taken for sequencing was PBMCs. The receptors here all came from a human donor in good health. Some clones in this sample may be carry-over from other donors' samples.

The V and J genes are TRBV6-5 and TRBJ1-5; D gene ambiguous. Germline CDR1 reads MNHEY; CDR2 reads SVGAGI. The CDR3 loop spans 13 amino acids. Trimming removed 0 bases at V and 6 bases at J, with 6 bases between. For the CDR3, the DNA is TGTGCCAGCAGTTACTCGATACTTCAGCCCCAGCATTTT. Its protein is CASSYSILQPQHF.

V is TRBV30 and J is TRBJ2-3; D is perhaps TRBD2 (8 bases). CDR3 length: 15 amino acids. Between the trimmed V and J ends, which lost 1 base and 3 bases, there was a span of 14 bases. Germline values: CDR1 GTSNPN, CDR2 SVGIG (reference sequence). The CDR3 DNA sequence: TGTGCCTGGAGTGGGGTAGCGGGACAGACAGATACGCAGTATTTT. Translation gives CAWSGVAGQTDTQYF.

The rearrangement links TRBV16 to TRBJ2-5, with 7 bases lining up with TRBD1. The CDR3 is made up of 15 amino acids. With V trimmed by 2 bases and J by 1 base, 4 bases remained unmatched. Germline lookup yields CDR1 KGHSY and CDR2 FQNENV. The CDR3 DNA follows: TGTGCCAGCAGCCAAACCGGGACAGCCCAAGAGACCCAGTACTTC. It encodes CASSQTGTAQETQYF.

The chain combines TRBV7-2 with TRBJ1-6; D is ambiguous. From germline, CDR1 is SGHTA and CDR2 FQGNSA. The V end was cut by 10 bases, the J end by 13 bases, with 20 bases between. The CDR3 is 13 residues long. CDR3 sequence (DNA): TGTGCCACCCCCGGTGGAAGAGCGTCGCCCCTCCACTTT. Translating gives CATPGGRASPLHF.

The V call is TRBV30, the J call TRBJ1-2, with a possible D match to TRBD1 (5 bases). The CDR3 extends over 13 amino acids. Trimming pared 8 bases from V and 0 bases from J, leaving 13 bases between. CDR1 GTSNPN and CDR2 SVGIG come from the germline V gene (reference sequence). The chain's CDR3 is CAGDSIPNYGYTF. As DNA, the CDR3 is TGTGCCGGAGACAGTATACCTAACTATGGCTACACCTTC.

The CDR3 here is CASSLVGYGYTF. The CDR3 DNA reads TGTGCCAGCAGCTTGGTCGGCTATGGCTACACCTTC. The V and J genes are TRBV6-5 and TRBJ1-2, with D uncertain. With 6 bases removed from V and 4 bases from J, the gap between germline ends came to 9 bases. CDR1 MNHEY and CDR2 SVGAGI come from the germline V gene. The CDR3 spans 12 residues.

The chain employs TRBV30 and TRBJ2-3; no reliable D call. Germline V gene data show CDR1 as GTSNPN and CDR2 as SVGIG (reference sequence). V dropped 4 bases and J dropped 2 bases, with 4 bases sitting between them. CDR3 size: 11 residues. CDR3 sequence reads: CAWKHTDTQYF. In DNA form, the CDR3 reads TGTGCCTGGAAGCACACAGATACGCAGTATTTT.

The V and J genes are TRBV18 and TRBJ1-1; 9 bases match TRBD1. The CDR3 is 16 residues long. CDR1 is KGHSH and CDR2 is LQKENI in the germline V gene. V trimming: 4 bases; J trimming: 2 bases; junction bases outside the gene matches: 8. CDR3: CASSLRTGDRNTEAFF. CDR3 in DNA: TGTGCCAGCTCACTTAGGACAGGGGATCGAAACACTGAAGCTTTCTTT. The full variable domain, with the rest looked up from reference TRBV18 and TRBJ1-1, is NAGVMQNPRHLVRRRGQEARLRCSPMKGHSHVYWYRQLPEEGLKFMVYLQKENIIDESGMPKERFSAEFPKEGPSILRIQQVVRGDSAAYFCASSLRTGDRNTEAFFGQGTRLTVV.

CDR3 sequence: CASSPRLAGGTDTQYF. CDR3 nucleotide sequence: TGTGCCAGCTCGCCTCGACTAGCGGGGGGGACAGATACGCAGTATTTT. The chain recombines TRBV18 with TRBJ2-3; 14 nucleotides line up with TRBD2. The CDR3 has 16 amino acids. Germline CDR1 is KGHSH and CDR2 is LQKENI. The trim removed 6 bases at V and 3 bases at J, leaving 5 bases unmatched.

The CDR3 DNA is TGCGCCAGCAGCTCAGACAGCCCCTCAGATACGCAGTATTTT. It yields the protein CASSSDSPSDTQYF. The chain recombines TRBV5-1 with TRBJ2-3; a weak D match, TRBD1 (5 bases). The V end was cut by 3 bases, the J end by 4 bases, with 12 bases between. Looked up from germline, CDR1 is SGHRS and CDR2 is YFSETQ. This CDR3 contains 14 residues.

This clone occurred once. J is TRBJ1-2 and V is TRBV4-2, with D unclear. Looked up from germline, CDR1 is LGHNA and CDR2 is YNFKEQ. V gave up 0 bases and J gave up 4 bases, with 12 bases separating them. This CDR3 spans 15 amino acids. For the CDR3, the DNA is TGTGCCAGCAGCCAAGATAGGAGGGATAGCTATGGCTACACCTTC. Translation: CASSQDRRDSYGYTF.

The gene calls are TRBV7-9 and TRBJ1-2; D not resolved. From germline, CDR1 is SEHNR and CDR2 FQNEAQ (reference sequence). The CDR3 runs to 14 residues. Trimming removed 1 base at V and 8 bases at J, with 14 bases between. The CDR3 bases are TGTGCCAGCAGCTTAGGCCTCTTAGATCAAGGCTACACCTTC. Translating it yields CASSLGLLDQGYTF.

This clone was seen once. J is TRBJ2-7 and V is TRBV18; tentatively, D is TRBD1 (6 bases). Trimming stripped 4 bases from V and 0 bases from J, with 10 bases between. This CDR3 has 14 amino acids. Germline V gene data show CDR1 as KGHSH and CDR2 as LQKENI. The CDR3 coding sequence is TGTGCCAGCTCACTACAGGGCCCCTCCTACGAGCAGTACTTC. The encoded protein is CASSLQGPSYEQYF.

The chain has TRBV18 and TRBJ2-1; weak D call: TRBD1 (6 bases). The V end lost 2 bases, the J end lost 8 bases, and 25 bases lay between the germline ends. Germline lookup yields CDR1 KGHSH and CDR2 LQKENI. The CDR3 contains 18 residues. The CDR3 sequence: CASSPVGETGALVYEQFF. DNA for the CDR3: TGTGCCAGCTCACCAGTCGGAGAGACAGGAGCATTGGTCTATGAGCAGTTCTTC.

The V call is TRBV18, the J call TRBJ1-5, with a weak D call TRBD1 (5 bases). The CDR3 contains 15 residues. Per germline, CDR1 KGHSH and CDR2 LQKENI. The V gene lost 3 bases and the J gene lost 5 bases, with 14 bases spanning the gap. The CDR3 loop is CASSPTGVHDQPQHF. CDR3 DNA: TGTGCCAGCTCACCTACGGGGGTTCATGATCAGCCCCAGCATTTT.

This rearrangement joins TRBV7-9 to TRBJ2-7; 9 bases are shared with TRBD2. CDR3 size: 14 residues. Germline V lookup: CDR1 SEHNR, CDR2 FQNEAQ (reference sequence). The junction had 9 bases not matched to a gene; V was cut back by 5 bases and J by 7 bases. DNA for the CDR3: TGTGCCAGCAGCCCCCGGACTAGCGTAGATGAGCAGTACTTC. It translates to CASSPRTSVDEQYF. The full variable domain, rest sourced from reference TRBV7-9 and TRBJ2-7, is DTGVSQNPRHKITKRGQNVTFRCDPISEHNRLYWYRQTLGQGPEFLTYFQNEAQLEKSRLLSDRFSAERPKGSFSTLEIQRTEQGDSAMYLCASSPRTSVDEQYFGPGTRLTVT.

The genes are TRBV9 and TRBJ2-7; TRBD1 agrees at 9 bases. Germline lookup yields CDR1 SGDLS and CDR2 YYNGEE. The CDR3 sequence is 15 residues long. Unmatched junction bases numbered 12, after V lost 4 bases and J lost 7 bases. The CDR3 is CASSSTGGRTLEQYF. The CDR3 DNA follows: TGTGCCAGCAGCTCGACAGGGGGAAGGACATTGGAGCAGTACTTC.

V gene TRBV6-5 combines with J gene TRBJ1-2; D may be TRBD1 (6 bases). The ends were cut back, 8 bases at V and 7 bases at J, with 11 bases in the middle. CDR3 length: 11 residues. CDR1 and CDR2 from the germline V gene are MNHEY and SVGAGI. This CDR3 is CASWGGAGYTF. The CDR3 nucleotides are TGTGCCAGCTGGGGGGGGGCTGGCTACACCTTC.

CDR3 coding DNA: TGTGCCAGCAGCTTACGGGGCGGGACCCACTACGAGCAGTACTTC. This sequence encodes CASSLRGGTHYEQYF. The chain links TRBV7-2 to TRBJ2-7; D is perhaps TRBD2 (6 bases). V was clipped by 2 bases and J by 3 bases, with 14 bases between them. CDR1 is SGHTA, CDR2 FQGNSA, per germline. This CDR3 contains 15 residues. The full variable domain, with the rest looked up from reference TRBV7-2 and TRBJ2-7, is GAGVSQSPSNKVTEKGKDVELRCDPISGHTALYWYRQSLGQGLEFLIYFQGNSAPDKSGLPSDRFSAERTGGSVSTLTIQRTQQEDSAVYLCASSLRGGTHYEQYFGPGTRLTVT.

The chain joins TRBV7-9 to TRBJ2-7; D ambiguous. The V and J ends lost 1 base and 5 bases respectively, with 18 bases between them. CDR1 is SEHNR, CDR2 FQNEAQ, per germline (reference sequence). The CDR3 runs to 16 residues. The CDR3 region is CASSLGDTRLFDEQYF. CDR3 sequence (DNA): TGTGCCAGCAGCTTAGGAGACACCCGGCTGTTCGACGAGCAGTACTTC.

The rearrangement links TRBV4-2 to TRBJ1-1; weak D call: TRBD1 (5 bases). The CDR3 runs 16 residues. Trimming pared 0 bases from V and 6 bases from J, leaving 17 bases between. Germline V lookup: CDR1 LGHNA, CDR2 YNFKEQ. For the CDR3, the DNA is TGTGCCAGCAGCCAAGATGGGCTGGGGGGGTTGGCTGAAGCTTTCTTT. Protein sequence: CASSQDGLGGLAEAFF.

The CDR3 protein is CASRRTPGLAGGPHLDTQYF. The CDR3 nucleotides read TGTGCCAGCAGGCGTACTCCGGGACTAGCGGGGGGGCCCCACCTAGATACGCAGTATTTT. This sequence joins TRBV27 and TRBJ2-3; 16 bases are a match to TRBD2. The V gene's germline CDR1 is MNHEY and CDR2 SMNVEV (reference sequence). The CDR3 is made up of 20 amino acids. Trimming removed 6 bases from V and 5 bases from J; junction bases left unmatched: 17.

There are a few counts of this clone. This chain uses TRBV11-1 with TRBJ2-5, with 12 positions matching TRBD2. In germline, CDR1 is SGHAT, CDR2 FQDESV (reference sequence). The CDR3 contains 16 residues. With V trimmed by 5 bases and J by 1 base, 5 bases remained unmatched. Here the CDR3 DNA reads TGTGCCAGCAGCCCGGGACTAGCGGGCCCCCAAGAGACCCAGTACTTC. Amino acids: CASSPGLAGPQETQYF.

The chain employs TRBV5-1 and TRBJ2-6; possibly TRBD1 for D (5 bases). V gave up 3 bases and J gave up 0 bases, with 10 bases separating them. Germline V gene sequence: CDR1 SGHRS, CDR2 YFSETQ. This CDR3 region has 16 residues. The CDR3 nucleotides are TGCGCCAGCAGCTCGACCACAGGCTCTGGGGCCAACGTCCTGACTTTC. Translating gives CASSSTTGSGANVLTF.

The chain employs TRBV2 and TRBJ1-5; the match to TRBD1 covers 9 bases. Germline values: CDR1 SNHLY, CDR2 FYNNEI. V was clipped by 6 bases and J by 2 bases; unmatched bases: 2. The CDR3 extends over 14 amino acids. The CDR3 nucleotides are TGTGCCAGCAGGGACAGGGGTGGCAATCAGCCCCAGCATTTT. Translation: CASRDRGGNQPQHF.

In its sample, this clone was seen once. The V call is TRBV7-8, the J call TRBJ2-4; unclear D gene. CDR3 length: 15 amino acids. Looked up from germline, CDR1 is SGHVS and CDR2 is FQNEAQ. With 1 base removed from V and 1 base from J, the gap between germline ends came to 8 bases. The DNA of the CDR3 is TGTGCCAGCAGCTTAGGGAGATGGGCCAAAAACATTCAGTACTTC. It codes for CASSLGRWAKNIQYF.

This clone was observed a single time. This chain links TRBV5-1 with TRBJ2-5; tentatively, D is TRBD1 (5 bases). This CDR3 is 15 amino acids long. V lost 0 bases and J 3 bases, leaving 12 bases between the germline ends. CDR1 SGHRS and CDR2 YFSETQ come from the germline V gene. CDR3 residues: CASSLGSGSEETQYF. In nucleotides, the CDR3 is TGCGCCAGCAGCTTGGGGTCAGGGTCTGAAGAGACCCAGTACTTC.